This T cell receptor beta chain appears in the sequencing data of a study of human T cells and chemical hapten exposure. TCRdb analysed the RACE reads with MiXCR anew, one entry per CDR3 protein. Counted here are more than 150,000 distinct CDR3 sequences, more than 14% occurring once; the ten biggest clones make up about 1.8%. Time point specified: patch test 1, 2 weeks after DPC sensitization. Described treatment: therapeutic diphenylcyclopropenone sensitization with weekly scalp DPC. This TCR came from a woman in her twenties or thirties with alopecia areata. Some clones in this sample may be carry-over from other donors' samples. This specimen consisted of whole blood, obtained in connection with sensitization to the hapten diphenylcyclopropenone (DPC).

The CDR3: CATSRGQGSDGELFF. The CDR3 DNA sequence: TGTGCCACCAGCAGAGGACAGGGGTCGGACGGGGAGCTGTTTTTT. This chain links TRBV15 with TRBJ2-2; 8 bases fit TRBD1. V shed 1 base and J 7 bases; nucleotides not matched to a gene: 5. Germline V gives CDR1 LNHNV, CDR2 YYDKDF (reference sequence). This CDR3 has 15 residues.